The sequence of this T cell receptor beta chain was determined in a study of spatial heterogeneity in lung cancer. This clonotype was counted ten times or more. Its antigen is not identified. This beta chain is an off-target read within a library intended for alpha chains, so its frequency means little. Time point: sample taken at primary tumor resection. Looked up from germline, CDR1 is SGHTA and CDR2 is FQGNSA. The CDR3 is made up of 14 amino acids. V lost 0 bases, J lost 4 bases, and 9 bases lay in between. TCRdb passed the 5' RACE reads through MiXCR, listing each CDR3 protein once. The table includes approximately 15,000 distinct CDR3 sequences, approximately 4.8% detected once. Broader study findings: Tumor mutation counts were tracked by expanded intratumoral alpha and beta TCR counts.

This receptor was obtained from a female donor with early-stage non-small cell lung cancer. The sequencing used lung tumor tissue, collected at surgery. This chain uses TRBV7-2 with TRBJ1-2; D gene ambiguous. CDR3 nucleotides: TGTGCCAGCAGCTTAGCTCAGTCTCTCTATGGCTACACCTTC. Its translation is CASSLAQSLYGYTF.